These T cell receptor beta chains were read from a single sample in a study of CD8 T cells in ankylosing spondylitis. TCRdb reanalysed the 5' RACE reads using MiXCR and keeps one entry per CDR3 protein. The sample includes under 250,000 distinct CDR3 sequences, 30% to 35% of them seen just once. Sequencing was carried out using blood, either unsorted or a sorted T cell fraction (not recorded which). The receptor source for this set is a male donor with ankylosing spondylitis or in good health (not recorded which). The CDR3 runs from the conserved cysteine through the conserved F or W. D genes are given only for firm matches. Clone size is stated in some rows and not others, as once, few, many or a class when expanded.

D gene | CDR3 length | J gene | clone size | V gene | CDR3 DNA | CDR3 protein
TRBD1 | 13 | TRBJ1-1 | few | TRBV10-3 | TGTGCCATAGGGGGCAGCGGGAACACTGAAGCTTTCTTT | CAIGGSGNTEAFF
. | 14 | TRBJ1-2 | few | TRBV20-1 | TGCAGTGCTGGGCCTACAGGGACTAACTATGGCTACACCTTC | CSAGPTGTNYGYTF
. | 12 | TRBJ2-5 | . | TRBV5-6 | TGTGCCAGCAGCTCCGCAGTAGAGACCCAGTACTTC | CASSSAVETQYF
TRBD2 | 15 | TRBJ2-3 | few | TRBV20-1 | TGCAGTGCTAGAGACCTAGCGGCTAGCACAGATACGCAGTATTTT | CSARDLAASTDTQYF
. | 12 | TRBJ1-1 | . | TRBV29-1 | TGCAGCGTCGAACGGGGGAACACTGAAGCTTTCTTT | CSVERGNTEAFF
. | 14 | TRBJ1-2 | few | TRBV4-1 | TGCGCCAGCAGCCGGACAGATACTAACTATGGCTACACCTTC | CASSRTDTNYGYTF
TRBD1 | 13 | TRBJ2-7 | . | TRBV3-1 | TGTGCCAGCAGCCGGGGACAGAGAGTGGAGCAGTACTTC | CASSRGQRVEQYF
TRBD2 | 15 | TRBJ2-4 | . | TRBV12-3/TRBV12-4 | TGTGCCAGCAGCCGGACTAGAATAGAGGGGAACATTCAGTACTTC | CASSRTRIEGNIQYF
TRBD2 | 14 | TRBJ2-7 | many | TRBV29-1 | TGCAGCGCTGCTAGCGGGGGGCTCTACTACGAGCAGTACTTC | CSAASGGLYYEQYF
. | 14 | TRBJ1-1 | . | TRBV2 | TGTGCCAGCAGTAATCCGGCCCGGAACACTGAAGCTTTCTTT | CASSNPARNTEAFF
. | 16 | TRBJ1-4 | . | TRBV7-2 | TGTGGCAGCAGCCCCGACTGGGGGTCAACTAATGAAAAACTGTTTTTT | CGSSPDWGSTNEKLFF
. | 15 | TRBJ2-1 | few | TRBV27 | TGTGCCAGCAGTTTGCCGGGTTCCCGCTACAATGAGCAGTTCTTC | CASSLPGSRYNEQFF
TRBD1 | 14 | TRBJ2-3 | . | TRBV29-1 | TGCAGCGTCCGACCGGGACAGAGCACAGATACGCAGTATTTT | CSVRPGQSTDTQYF
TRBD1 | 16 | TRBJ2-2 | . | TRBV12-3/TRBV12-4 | TGTGCCAGCAGTTTACGAGGGACAGGAAACACCGGGGAGCTGTTTTTT | CASSLRGTGNTGELFF
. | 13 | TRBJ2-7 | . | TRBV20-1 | TGCAGTGCGCGTCGGGTAGCGGCCTACGAGCAGTACTTC | CSARRVAAYEQYF
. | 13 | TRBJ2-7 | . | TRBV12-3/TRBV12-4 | TGTGCCAGCAGCCCTACAGGACGCTGGGAGCAGTACTTC | CASSPTGRWEQYF
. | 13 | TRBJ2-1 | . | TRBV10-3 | TGTGCCATCACCTTGGGTCCATACAATGAGCAGTTCTTC | CAITLGPYNEQFF
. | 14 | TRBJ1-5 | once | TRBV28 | TGTGCCAGCAGTTTAGGGAGGAGGGATCAGCCCCAGCATTTT | CASSLGRRDQPQHF
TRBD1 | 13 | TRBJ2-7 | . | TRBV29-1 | TGCAGCGTTATACAGGGGGTGGTCTACGAGCAGTACTTC | CSVIQGVVYEQYF
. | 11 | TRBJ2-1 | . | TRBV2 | TGTGCCAGCAGTCCGTTTAATGAGCAGTTCTTC | CASSPFNEQFF
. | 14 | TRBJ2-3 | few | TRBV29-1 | TGCAGCGTTGACTTAGCGGCTAGCACAGATACGCAGTATTTT | CSVDLAASTDTQYF
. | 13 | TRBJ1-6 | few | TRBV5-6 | TGTGCCAGCAGCTTGTTTACCAATTCACCCCTCCACTTT | CASSLFTNSPLHF
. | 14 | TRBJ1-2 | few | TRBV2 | TGTGCCAGCAGTGTAGTTTCGGGATTCTATGGCTACACCTTC | CASSVVSGFYGYTF
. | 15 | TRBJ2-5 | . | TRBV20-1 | TGCAGTGCTAGAGATCCTACTCAAGGGATGGAGACCCAGTACTTC | CSARDPTQGMETQYF
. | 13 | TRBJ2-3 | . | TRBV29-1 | TGCAGCGTTGAAGGGCAGGGCACAGATACGCAGTATTTT | CSVEGQGTDTQYF
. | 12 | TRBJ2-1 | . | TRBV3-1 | TGTGCCAGCAGCCAAGTAGAAAATGAGCAGTTCTTC | CASSQVENEQFF
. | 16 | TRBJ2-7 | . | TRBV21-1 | TGTGCCAGCAGGAAAGTGCGGGGACCGACAAGCTACGAGCAGTACTTC | CASRKVRGPTSYEQYF
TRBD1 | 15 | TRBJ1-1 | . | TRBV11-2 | TGTGCCAGCAGCAAACTACAGGGGCGGGGCACTGAAGCTTTCTTT | CASSKLQGRGTEAFF
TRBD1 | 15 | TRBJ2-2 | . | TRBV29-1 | TGCAGCCCGCGTACTGGACAGGGAGCCTCCGGGGAGCTGTTTTTT | CSPRTGQGASGELFF
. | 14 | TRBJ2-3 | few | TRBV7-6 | TGTGCCAGCAGCTTAGTGGAGCTCACAGATACGCAGTATTTT | CASSLVELTDTQYF
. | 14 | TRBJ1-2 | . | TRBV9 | TGTGCCAGCAGCGTAGAGGGGGGCGCGGATGGCTACACCTTC | CASSVEGGADGYTF